Listed below are T cell receptor beta chains from one sample, sequenced in a study of cytotoxic CD8 clonotypes in ibrutinib-treated CLL. Profiled with immunoSEQ multiplex PCR; TCRdb holds only in-frame clones, not every one. The repertoire holds 250,000 to 350,000 clones, approximately 76% seen once, with roughly 5.7% in the top ten. The sample here was PBMCs, taken at disease progression, from a patient treated with ibrutinib. These receptors all stem from a human donor with chronic lymphocytic leukemia. CDR3s include the opening cysteine and the closing phenylalanine or tryptophan. The D gene is left open where the match is weak. A row's size may be missing; if present it is once, few, many or a size class.

j_call v_call clone_size d_call cdr3_nt cdr3_aa
TRBJ1-2 TRBV29-1 few . TGCAGCGTTCTCGACACCCATGGCTACACCTTC CSVLDTHGYTF
TRBJ1-2 TRBV6-1 . . TGTGCCAGCAGTGAAGGGTTAGCTCATGGCTACACCTTC CASSEGLAHGYTF
TRBJ1-1 TRBV5-4 . . TGTGCCAGCATCCGGGGCGCGGGGAACACTGAAGCTTTCTTT CASIRGAGNTEAFF
TRBJ1-6 TRBV18 few TRBD1 TGTGCCAGCTCACCAAAACCGTCGGGACAGGGAGTCTCACCCCTCCACTTT CASSPKPSGQGVSPLHF
TRBJ1-5 TRBV11-2 once . TGTGCCAGCAGCCGTTACAGGGATAGCAATCAGCCCCAGCATTTT CASSRYRDSNQPQHF
TRBJ2-7 TRBV15 . . TGTGCCACCAGCAGAGATTGGGTGGGGACTTCCTCCTACGAGCAGTACTTC CATSRDWVGTSSYEQYF
TRBJ1-5 TRBV5-4 . TRBD1 TGTGCCAGCAGTTCACAGGGGGCGGGCGGTCAGCCCCAGCATTTT CASSSQGAGGQPQHF
TRBJ2-7 TRBV19 . TRBD1 TGTGCCAGTAAACTCTCGGGACAGGGGTCTTCCTACGAGCAGTACTTC CASKLSGQGSSYEQYF
TRBJ1-2 TRBV6-6 once . TGTGCCAGCAGTCACGGCTCGAACTATGGCTACACCTTC CASSHGSNYGYTF
TRBJ2-5 TRBV9 few TRBD2 TGTGCCAGCAGCTCCGGACTAGCGTTTCAAGAGACCCAGTACTTC CASSSGLAFQETQYF
TRBJ1-5 TRBV25-1 . . TGTGCCAGCAGTGAAAACAGGCGCAATCAGCCCCAGCATTTT CASSENRRNQPQHF
TRBJ1-2 TRBV6-6 . TRBD1 TGTGCCAGCAGTTTTGGACAGGGAGGCTATGGCTACACCTTC CASSFGQGGYGYTF
TRBJ2-5 TRBV11-3 . TRBD2 TGTGCCAGCAGCCCCGCGGGAGTTTCAGAGACCCAGTACTTC CASSPAGVSETQYF
TRBJ2-5 TRBV10-3 . TRBD2 TGTGCCATCAGTGACAGAGGACTAGCGGGAGATCTAGGAGAGACCCAGTACTTC CAISDRGLAGDLGETQYF
TRBJ2-3 TRBV4-1 . TRBD2 TGCGCCAGCAGCCATCATATCTTAGCGGGAGCGGGTACGCAGTATTTT CASSHHILAGAGTQYF